This TCR beta chain appears in the sequencing data of a study of control samples from healthy donors and cancer patients. Clones were read by immunoSEQ multiplex PCR, and TCRdb kept only the in-frame ones, dropping some. The repertoire has about 160,000 clones, more than 85% of them found once; the top ten carry approximately 0.7%. The length of the CDR3 is 13 residues. V lost 8 bases, J lost 5 bases, and 13 bases lay in between. This chain uses TRBV12-3 or TRBV12-4 with TRBJ1-5, with D tentatively TRBD1 (6 bases). The sequence was obtained from a woman in her 30s in good health. Sequences were obtained from blood. The CDR3 nucleotides read TGTGCCAGCCGTTCGGGGGCTGATCAGCCCCAGCATTTT. Translating gives CASRSGADQPQHF.